The next 30 T cell receptor beta chains were all read from a single sample in a study of shared clonotypes between healthy human individuals. Assay used: immunoSEQ multiplex PCR; TCRdb lists only in-frame clones, some missing. This table has some 900,000 clones, about 80% appearing once. The specimen sequenced was memory CD4+ T cells sorted from blood. Subset meaning: CD45RA-negative fraction. The receptor set was obtained from a man aged 18 to 29 in good health.

The V call is TRBV18, the J call TRBJ2-2, with D possibly TRBD1 on 6 matching bases. CDR1 and CDR2 from the germline V gene are KGHSH and LQKENI. Trimming stripped 5 bases from V and 1 base from J, with 17 bases between. CDR3 length: 17 residues. The CDR3 spells CASSSVSGTLNTGELFF. CDR3 nucleotides: TGTGCCAGCTCATCCGTCTCCGGGACATTGAACACCGGGGAGCTGTTTTTT.

The chain couples TRBV6-5 to TRBJ1-1; D is possibly TRBD1 (6 bases). CDR1 and CDR2 (germline): MNHEY, SVGAGI. CDR3 length: 14 amino acids. Trimming removed 2 bases from V and 7 bases from J, with 14 bases in between. CDR3 in DNA: TGTGCCAGCAGTTACGGTGGGACAAAAGGTGAAGCTTTCTTT. It translates to CASSYGGTKGEAFF.

About this clone itself: At the DNA level, this CDR3 is encoded by other sequences in the same sample as well. This sequence joins TRBV29-1 and TRBJ2-1; D remains unclear. CDR1 and CDR2 from the germline V gene are SQVTM and ANQGSEA. V dropped 6 bases and J dropped 3 bases, with 9 bases sitting between them. CDR3 length: 12 residues. In DNA form, the CDR3 reads TGCAGCGTGAGAGAAAGCTACAATGAGCAGTTCTTC. Residues: CSVRESYNEQFF.

The CDR3 spells CASSRAGNPDTQYF. The CDR3 nucleotides read TGTGCCAGCAGTAGGGCAGGGAACCCAGATACGCAGTATTTT. V usage is TRBV7-3 and J usage is TRBJ2-3, with a tentative D call TRBD1 (5 bases). V was trimmed by 6 bases and J by 4 bases, leaving 14 bases between them. The CDR3 has 14 amino acids. CDR1 is SGHTA, CDR2 FQGTGA, per germline.

This clone appeared once. The chain has TRBV10-1 and TRBJ2-1, with TRBD1 as a possible D gene (5 bases). V lost 0 bases, J lost 15 bases, and 15 bases lay in between. Germline lookup yields CDR1 WNHNN and CDR2 SYGVQD (reference sequence). The CDR3 extends over 13 amino acids. In DNA, the CDR3 is TGCGCCAGCAGTGAGTCTAGGTTAGGGGATGCGTTCTTC. It yields the protein CASSESRLGDAFF.

The rearrangement joins TRBV29-1 to TRBJ1-6, with D perhaps TRBD1 (6 bases). The V end was cut by 1 base, the J end by 7 bases, with 14 bases between. CDR1 is SQVTM, CDR2 ANQGSEA, per germline. The CDR3 is 15 amino acids. CDR3 amino acids: CSVEAQEGHNSPLHF. CDR3 nucleotide sequence: TGCAGCGTTGAAGCCCAGGAGGGACACAATTCACCCCTCCACTTT.

The chain recombines TRBV6-1 with TRBJ2-3; D possibly corresponds to TRBD1 (6 bases). This CDR3 has 15 amino acids. CDR1 is MNHNS, CDR2 SASEGT, per germline. Trimming stripped 5 bases from V and 1 base from J, with 13 bases between. The CDR3 DNA reads TGTGCCAGCAGTACTCACAGGGCTGGCACAGATACGCAGTATTTT. This encodes CASSTHRAGTDTQYF.

The V call is TRBV27, the J call TRBJ2-7; D gene uncertain. Germline CDR1 MNHEY, CDR2 SMNVEV (reference sequence). This CDR3 has 12 residues. V lost 8 bases to trimming and J lost 0 bases, with 8 bases between them. The CDR3 sequence is CASGRYSYEQYF. The CDR3 DNA follows: TGTGCCAGCGGCCGGTACTCCTACGAGCAGTACTTC.

This clone is a singleton in its sample. The chain is built from TRBV2 and TRBJ1-4, with D possibly TRBD1 on 6 matching bases. Trimming cost V 0 bases and J 11 bases, with 16 bases left between them. The CDR3 consists of 15 residues. The germline V gene has CDR1 SNHLY and CDR2 FYNNEI. In DNA form, the CDR3 reads TGTGCCAGCAGTGAAGCGTCCGGGACACCTGGTAAACTGTTTTTT. Translating it yields CASSEASGTPGKLFF. Together with reference TRBV2 and TRBJ1-4, the CDR3 gives the full variable domain: EPEVTQTPSHQVTQMGQEVILRCVPISNHLYFYWYRQILGQKVEFLVSFYNNEISEKSEIFDDQFSVERPDGSNFTLKIRSTKLEDSAMYFCASSEASGTPGKLFFGSGTQLSVL.

The rearrangement joins TRBV2 to TRBJ2-3, with D possibly TRBD2 on 5 matching bases. This CDR3 is 14 amino acids long. V was trimmed by 6 bases and J by 4 bases, leaving 14 bases between them. Germline V gives CDR1 SNHLY, CDR2 FYNNEI. The CDR3 sequence is CASRPLDVPDTQYF. The CDR3 nucleotides are TGTGCCAGCAGACCACTAGATGTCCCAGATACGCAGTATTTT.

V gene TRBV2 combines with J gene TRBJ1-4, with D maybe TRBD1 (5 bases). This CDR3 is 14 amino acids long. V shed 5 bases and J shed 7 bases, with 14 bases lying between them. Germline values: CDR1 SNHLY, CDR2 FYNNEI. This chain's CDR3 is CASSPTGATEKLFF. In DNA form, the CDR3 reads TGTGCCAGCAGTCCTACAGGAGCAACTGAAAAACTGTTTTTT.

V gene TRBV19 combines with J gene TRBJ1-2; no definite D call. The CDR3 runs to 13 residues. Germline CDR1 and CDR2: LNHDA and SQIVND (reference sequence). The V gene lost 5 bases and the J gene lost 4 bases, with 11 bases spanning the gap. CDR3 coding DNA: TGTGCCAGTAGTCCCGGACTCCTCTATGGCTACACCTTC. Translation: CASSPGLLYGYTF. Full variable domain (rest looked up from reference TRBV19 and TRBJ1-2): DGGITQSPKYLFRKEGQNVTLSCEQNLNHDAMYWYRQDPGQGLRLIYYSQIVNDFQKGDIAEGYSVSREKKESFPLTVTSAQKNPTAFYLCASSPGLLYGYTFGSGTRLTVV.

The chain carries TRBV2 and TRBJ1-1; D uncertain. V dropped 4 bases and J dropped 2 bases, with 14 bases sitting between them. The CDR3 is 15 amino acids. Germline-derived CDR1 and CDR2 are SNHLY and FYNNEI. As DNA, the CDR3 is TGTGCCAGCAGTGGAGAGGGTCTTCTTAACACTGAAGCTTTCTTT. Translation gives CASSGEGLLNTEAFF.

The chain links TRBV11-2 to TRBJ1-2; D is unresolved. This CDR3 has 14 residues. V was clipped by 3 bases and J by 3 bases, with 11 bases between them. Germline V gene sequence: CDR1 SGHAT, CDR2 FQNNGV. The CDR3 sequence: CASSLSASDYGYTF. The CDR3 DNA is TGTGCCAGCAGCTTGTCAGCCTCGGACTATGGCTACACCTTC.

The gene calls are TRBV2 and TRBJ1-6; D possibly corresponds to TRBD1 (5 bases). The germline V gene encodes CDR1 SNHLY and CDR2 FYNNEI. The germline V and J ends were trimmed by 8 bases and 8 bases, with 13 bases remaining between them. The CDR3 spans 13 residues. The CDR3 bases are TGTGCCAGCTCCCGGGACTTCGATTCACCCCTCCACTTT. Its translation: CASSRDFDSPLHF.

This chain links TRBV5-6 with TRBJ1-2; D unclear. Germline CDR1 reads SGHDT; CDR2 reads YYEEEE. V was shortened by 0 bases and J by 5 bases, with 11 bases between the two germline ends. This CDR3 is built from 14 residues. CDR3 sequence: CASSLARLLYGYTF. CDR3 coding DNA: TGTGCCAGCAGCTTGGCCAGGTTGCTGTATGGCTACACCTTC.

This chain links TRBV28 with TRBJ2-6, with D uncertain. Germline V gene sequence: CDR1 MDHEN, CDR2 SYDVKM. The CDR3 contains 16 residues. V lost 2 bases and J lost 2, with 10 bases in between. The DNA for the CDR3 is TGTGCCAGCAGTTTACGTGGGATTACTGGGGCCAACGTCCTGACTTTC. Its translation is CASSLRGITGANVLTF. The full variable domain, completed using reference TRBV28 and TRBJ2-6, is DVKVTQSSRYLVKRTGEKVFLECVQDMDHENMFWYRQDPGLGLRLIYFSYDVKMKEKGDIPEGYSVSREKKERFSLILESASTNQTSMYLCASSLRGITGANVLTFGAGSRLTVL.

Details on this clone: An end of the junction differs from the germline gene, which may be a read error. The chain links TRBV7-7 to TRBJ1-5, with 7 bases aligning to TRBD1. The CDR3 is made up of 19 amino acids. Germline V gene lookup returns CDR1 SSHAT and CDR2 FNYEAQ (reference sequence). Written as DNA, the CDR3 is TGTGCTAGCAGCTCAATGCTCGACAGGGATGGGGATGGCAATCAGCCCCAGCATTTT. It is translated as CASSSMLDRDGDGNQPQHF. The entire variable domain, with the rest obtained from reference TRBV7-7 and TRBJ1-5, is as follows: GAGVSQSPRYKVTKRGQDVTLRCDPISSHATLYWYQQALGQGPEFLTYFNYEAQPDKSGLPSDRFSAERPEGSISTLTIQRTEQRDSAMYRCASSSMLDRDGDGNQPQHFGDGTRLSIL.

As to this clone: Other DNA sequences in the sample encode the same CDR3. The chain carries TRBV7-2 and TRBJ2-7; tentative D call: TRBD2 (7 bases). Trimming cost V 5 bases and J 2 bases, with 13 bases left between them. The CDR3 has 14 amino acids. Germline assignment: CDR1 SGHTA and CDR2 FQGNSA. CDR3: CASSPLGGPYEQYF. In nucleotides, the CDR3 is TGTGCCAGCAGCCCTTTGGGGGGGCCCTACGAGCAGTACTTC.

The chain joins TRBV7-9 to TRBJ1-5; D is unresolved. Trimming removed 3 bases from V and 0 bases from J, with 9 bases in between. Germline-derived CDR1 and CDR2 are SEHNR and FQNEAQ (reference sequence). The CDR3 has 15 residues. CDR3 DNA sequence: TGTGCCAGCAGCTTCGGCAGTAATAGCAATCAGCCCCAGCATTTT. Protein product: CASSFGSNSNQPQHF.

The chain has TRBV28 and TRBJ1-4, with D hard to call. CDR3 size: 15 residues. Germline V gene sequence: CDR1 MDHEN, CDR2 SYDVKM. V dropped 1 base and J dropped 4 bases, with 10 bases sitting between them. Here the CDR3 reads CASSLLGASNEKLFF. CDR3 nucleotides: TGTGCCAGCAGTTTATTGGGTGCCAGTAATGAAAAACTGTTTTTT.

The chain joins TRBV4-1 to TRBJ2-3; TRBD1 is a possible D gene (5 bases). The CDR3 consists of 15 residues. Trimming pared 3 bases from V and 1 base from J, leaving 11 bases between. Germline V gives CDR1 MGHRA, CDR2 YSYEKL. CDR3 protein: CASSHGQGGTDTQYF. In DNA, the CDR3 is TGCGCCAGCAGCCACGGTCAAGGGGGCACAGATACGCAGTATTTT.

This clone appeared once. The chain links TRBV19 to TRBJ2-2; no firm D call. Germline V gene data show CDR1 as LNHDA and CDR2 as SQIVND (reference sequence). V lost 1 base, J lost 2 bases, and 5 bases lay in between. The CDR3 extends over 14 amino acids. CDR3 sequence: CASSIGANTGELFF. For the CDR3, the DNA is TGTGCCAGTAGTATAGGAGCAAACACCGGGGAGCTGTTTTTT.

V usage is TRBV6-5 and J usage is TRBJ2-7; D possibly matches TRBD1 or TRBD2 (5 bases each). V was pared by 6 bases and J by 1 base, with 16 bases between. Germline CDR1 reads MNHEY; CDR2 reads SVGAGI. The CDR3 is made up of 15 amino acids. In DNA, the CDR3 is TGTGCCAGCAGCCGATCCGGGACGGTGTCCTACGAGCAGTACTTC. The encoded protein is CASSRSGTVSYEQYF.

This chain connects TRBV18 to TRBJ2-1, with 8 bases aligning to TRBD2. V was clipped by 4 bases and J by 7 bases; unmatched bases: 9. Germline V gives CDR1 KGHSH, CDR2 LQKENI. This CDR3 is 15 amino acids long. The CDR3 DNA sequence: TGTGCCAGCTCACAACCCTCCGGGGGGGGGAATGAGCAGTTCTTC. It codes for CASSQPSGGGNEQFF.

The V gene is TRBV11-2, the J gene TRBJ2-1, with 9 positions matching TRBD2. Germline V CDR1 and CDR2: SGHAT, FQNNGV. The CDR3 extends over 15 amino acids. Trimming at V came to 2 bases and at J to 8 bases, leaving 7 bases not matched to a gene. CDR3 loop: CASSLSLAGPDEQFF. In DNA form, the CDR3 reads TGTGCCAGCAGCTTAAGCCTAGCGGGGCCTGATGAGCAGTTCTTC.

The chain joins TRBV28 to TRBJ2-7; TRBD1 matches at 7 bases. The CDR3 runs to 14 residues. Germline values: CDR1 MDHEN, CDR2 SYDVKM. V dropped 5 bases and J dropped 7; count of bases not matched to a gene: 11. The CDR3 reads CASSLTGVRGEQYF. CDR3 coding DNA: TGTGCCAGCAGTCTCACAGGGGTCAGAGGTGAGCAGTACTTC.

V usage is TRBV6-1 and J usage is TRBJ2-7; no reliable D call. V was pared by 10 bases and J by 2 bases, with 15 bases between. Germline assignment: CDR1 MNHNS and CDR2 SASEGT. The CDR3 runs to 13 residues. The CDR3 is CATHLPTAYEQYF. Written as DNA, the CDR3 is TGTGCCACCCATCTGCCTACCGCCTACGAGCAGTACTTC.

The chain is built from TRBV28 and TRBJ2-5; 10 bases fit TRBD2. Trimming at V came to 7 bases and at J to 0 bases, leaving 11 bases not matched to a gene. Germline V lookup: CDR1 MDHEN, CDR2 SYDVKM. The CDR3 is 17 amino acids. This CDR3 is CASTQKRGGWYQETQYF. In DNA, the CDR3 is TGTGCCAGCACCCAAAAGCGGGGGGGATGGTACCAAGAGACCCAGTACTTC.

V and J are TRBV27 and TRBJ1-5; the D gene is possibly TRBD1 (5 bases). Trimming took off 0 bases at V and 3 bases at J, with 9 bases between the two ends. Germline CDR1 is MNHEY and CDR2 is SMNVEV (reference sequence). The CDR3 totals 15 residues. CDR3 amino acids: CASSLSPGPNQPQHF. The CDR3, as DNA: TGTGCCAGCAGTTTATCCCCGGGACCCAATCAGCCCCAGCATTTT.